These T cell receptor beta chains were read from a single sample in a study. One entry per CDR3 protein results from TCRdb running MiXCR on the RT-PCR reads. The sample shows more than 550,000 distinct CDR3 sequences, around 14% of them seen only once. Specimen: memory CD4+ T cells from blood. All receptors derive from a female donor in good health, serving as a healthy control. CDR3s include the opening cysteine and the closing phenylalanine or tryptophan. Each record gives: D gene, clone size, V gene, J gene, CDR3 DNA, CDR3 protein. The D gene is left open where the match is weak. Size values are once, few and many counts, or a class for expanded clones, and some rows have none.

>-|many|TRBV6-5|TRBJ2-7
TGTGCCAGCAGTCCCCGGGACGGCTCCTACGAGCAGTACTTC
CASSPRDGSYEQYF
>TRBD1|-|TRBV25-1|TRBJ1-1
TGTGCCAGCAGTTCTTATCGGCGACCGGGACAGGAAATGAACACTGAAGCTTTCTTT
CASSSYRRPGQEMNTEAFF
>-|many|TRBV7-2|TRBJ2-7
TGTGCCAGCAGCGTGACATTGGTCCAGGGTCTTTCCTACGAGCAGTACTTC
CASSVTLVQGLSYEQYF
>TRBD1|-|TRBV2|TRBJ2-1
TGTGCCAGCAGTACCGGGACAGGTAATGAGCAGTTCTTC
CASSTGTGNEQFF
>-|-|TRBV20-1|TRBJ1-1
TGCAGTGCTAGAGACCCCACAGGGCCTACCACTGAAGCTTTCTTT
CSARDPTGPTTEAFF
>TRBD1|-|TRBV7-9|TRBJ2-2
TGTGCCAGCAGCCCTTCGACAGGGTATGCCGGGGAGCTGTTTTTT
CASSPSTGYAGELFF
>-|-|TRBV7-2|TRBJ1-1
TGTGCCAGCAGCTCTTACGGGGGGGGCTTGAACACTGAAGCTTTCTTT
CASSSYGGGLNTEAFF
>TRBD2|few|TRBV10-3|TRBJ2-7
TGTGCCATCAGTGAAGACGGGGGGGCCTACGAGCAGTACTTC
CAISEDGGAYEQYF
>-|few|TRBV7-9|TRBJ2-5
TGTGCCAGCAGCCGAACCTTGGACCAAGAGACCCAGTACTTC
CASSRTLDQETQYF
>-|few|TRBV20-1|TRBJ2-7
TGCAGTGCACCGATAGCTATAGGCGCCTACGAGCAGTACTTC
CSAPIAIGAYEQYF
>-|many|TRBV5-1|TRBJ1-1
TGCGCCAGCAGCTCTACAGGGAGCACTGAAGCTTTCTTT
CASSSTGSTEAFF
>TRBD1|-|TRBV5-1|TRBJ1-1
TGCGCCAGCAGCAGAATCGGGACAGGGGCTCTAAGGAACACTGAAGCTTTCTTT
CASSRIGTGALRNTEAFF
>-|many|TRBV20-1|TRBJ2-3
TGCAGTGCCGACGGAGCGGAGCCTAGCACAGATACGCAGTATTTT
CSADGAEPSTDTQYF
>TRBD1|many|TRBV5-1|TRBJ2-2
TGCGCCAGCGAGGGGGCCGACACCGGGGAGCTGTTTTTT
CASEGADTGELFF
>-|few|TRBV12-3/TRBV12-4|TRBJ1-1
TGTGCCAGCAGTTTTTCCCTTGACACTGAAGCTTTCTTT
CASSFSLDTEAFF
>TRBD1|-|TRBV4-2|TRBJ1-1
TGTGCCAGCAGCCCCCGCACAGGGGCCATGAACACTGAAGCTTTCTTT
CASSPRTGAMNTEAFF
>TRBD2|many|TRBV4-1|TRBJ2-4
TGCGCCAGCAGCCAAGAGGTAACTAGCGGGACGCCGACGGACATTCAGTACTTC
CASSQEVTSGTPTDIQYF
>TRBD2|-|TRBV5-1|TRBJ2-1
TGCGCCAGCAGCCTTCTGACTAGCGGGAGGGCCGGGGACAATGAGCAGTTCTTC
CASSLLTSGRAGDNEQFF
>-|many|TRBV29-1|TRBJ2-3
TGCAGCGTTGGCCCGCCTAGTGGGTCCACAGATACGCAGTATTTT
CSVGPPSGSTDTQYF
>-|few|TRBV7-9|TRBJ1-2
TGTGCCAGCAGCTTAGGCTCCGGAGGGGGATATGGCTACACCTTC
CASSLGSGGGYGYTF
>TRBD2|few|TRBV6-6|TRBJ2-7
TGTGCCAGCAGTTACTCGCAGCCGTGGACTAGCGGAGACTACTACGAGCAGTACTTC
CASSYSQPWTSGDYYEQYF
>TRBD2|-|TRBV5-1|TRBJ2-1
TGCGCCAGCAGCCCGCGGACTAGCGGGAGTTTTAATGAGCAGTTCTTC
CASSPRTSGSFNEQFF
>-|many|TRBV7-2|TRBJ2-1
TGTGCCAGCAGCTTAGGAACGGAGTTGTACAATGAGCAGTTCTTC
CASSLGTELYNEQFF
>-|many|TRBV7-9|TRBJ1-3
TGTGCCAGCAGCTCACAGGGAGGTGGTGGAAACACCATATATTTT
CASSSQGGGGNTIYF
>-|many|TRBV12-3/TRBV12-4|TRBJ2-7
TGTGCCAGCAGTTTAGGTTGGGGGGCGGCGGTAGAGCAGTACTTC
CASSLGWGAAVEQYF
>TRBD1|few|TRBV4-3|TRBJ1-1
TGCGCCAGCAGCCAAGATATGTTAGGGGGCGCAGAATCCGGAGCTTTCTTT
CASSQDMLGGAESGAFF
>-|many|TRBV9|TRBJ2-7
TGTGCCAGCAGCGTAGGGCAGTCCTACGAGCAGTACTTC
CASSVGQSYEQYF
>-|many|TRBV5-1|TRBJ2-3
TGTGCCAGCAGTAACACAGATACGCAGTATTTT
CASSNTDTQYF
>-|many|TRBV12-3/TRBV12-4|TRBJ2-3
TGTGCCAGCAGCCAAGTCCCAGATACGCAGTATTTT
CASSQVPDTQYF
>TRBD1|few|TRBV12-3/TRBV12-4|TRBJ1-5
TGTGCCAGCAGTCAACAGGGGGGGGGGAATCAGCCCCAGCATTTT
CASSQQGGGNQPQHF
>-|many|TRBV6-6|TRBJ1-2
TGTGCCAGCAGTACAACATCTAACTATGGCTACACCTTC
CASSTTSNYGYTF
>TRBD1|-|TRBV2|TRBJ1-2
TGTGCCAGCAGTTCCGGACAGGAAGGTGGCTACACCTTC
CASSSGQEGGYTF